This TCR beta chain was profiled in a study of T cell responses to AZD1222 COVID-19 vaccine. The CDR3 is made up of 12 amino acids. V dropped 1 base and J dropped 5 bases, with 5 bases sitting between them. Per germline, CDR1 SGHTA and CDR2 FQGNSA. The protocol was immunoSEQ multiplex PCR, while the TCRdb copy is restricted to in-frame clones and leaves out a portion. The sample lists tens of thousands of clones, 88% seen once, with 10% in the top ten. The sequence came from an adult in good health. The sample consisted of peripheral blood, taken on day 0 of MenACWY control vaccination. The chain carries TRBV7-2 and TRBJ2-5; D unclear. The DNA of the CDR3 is TGTGCCAGCAGCTTAGTGAGGGAGACCCAGTACTTC. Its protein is CASSLVRETQYF.